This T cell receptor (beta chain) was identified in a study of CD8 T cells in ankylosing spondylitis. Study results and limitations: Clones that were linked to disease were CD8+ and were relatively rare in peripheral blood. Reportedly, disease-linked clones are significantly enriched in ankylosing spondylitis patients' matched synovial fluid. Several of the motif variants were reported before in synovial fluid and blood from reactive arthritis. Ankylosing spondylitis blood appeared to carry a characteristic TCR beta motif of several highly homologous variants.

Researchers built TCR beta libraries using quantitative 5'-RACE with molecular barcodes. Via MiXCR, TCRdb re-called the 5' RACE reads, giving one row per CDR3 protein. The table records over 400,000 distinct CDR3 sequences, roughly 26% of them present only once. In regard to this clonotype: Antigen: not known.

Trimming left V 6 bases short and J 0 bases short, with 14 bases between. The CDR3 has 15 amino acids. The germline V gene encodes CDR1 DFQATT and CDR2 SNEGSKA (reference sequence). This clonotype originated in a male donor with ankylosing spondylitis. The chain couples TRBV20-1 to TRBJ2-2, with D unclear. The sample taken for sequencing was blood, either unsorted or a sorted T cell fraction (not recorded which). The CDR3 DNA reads TGCAGTGCGATGAGTGACACGTCGAACACCGGGGAGCTGTTTTTT. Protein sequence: CSAMSDTSNTGELFF.